The 9 T cell receptor beta chains below come from one sample, sequenced in a study of blood T cells in healthy people across ages. It was with a sample-barcoded 5' primer and a J-beta primer mix that a second PCR of roughly 7 to 12 cycles was run. Using its own MiXCR run on the 5' RACE reads, TCRdb lists one record per CDR3 protein. Counted here are some 920,000 distinct CDR3 sequences, roughly 50% occurring once; the ten biggest clones make up 20% to 25%. Sequencing input: blood. The receptor set was obtained from a woman aged 55-69 years in good health.

CDR3 in DNA: TGTGCCAGCAGCTTCAAGCGGAGGACCGAGCAGTACTTC. Its protein product is CASSFKRRTEQYF. The chain joins TRBV7-2 to TRBJ2-7, with a weak D call TRBD2 (5 bases). Germline V CDR1 and CDR2: SGHTA, FQGNSA. CDR3 size: 13 residues. Trimming removed 3 bases from V and 6 bases from J, with 12 bases in between.

V is TRBV28 and J is TRBJ2-1; D is undetermined. The CDR3 has 11 amino acids. Deletions cut 1 base from V and 11 bases from J, with 6 bases between. From germline, CDR1 is MDHEN and CDR2 SYDVKM. The CDR3 nucleotides read TGTGCCAGCAGTTTATCCCGCCAGCAGTTCTTC. Protein sequence: CASSLSRQQFF.

The J gene is TRBJ1-6, the V gene TRBV15, with 7 bases lining up with TRBD1. CDR3 length: 14 amino acids. The germline gives CDR1 LNHNV, CDR2 YYDKDF (reference sequence). V shed 4 bases and J 7 bases; nucleotides not matched to a gene: 4. The CDR3 sequence is CATSIGTENSPLHF. CDR3 in DNA: TGTGCCACCAGCATCGGGACAGAGAATTCACCCCTCCACTTT.

The chain is built from TRBV20-1 and TRBJ2-3; the match to TRBD1 covers 7 bases. Germline V gene sequence: CDR1 DFQATT, CDR2 SNEGSKA (reference sequence). The CDR3 sequence is 16 residues long. The V and J ends lost 1 base and 4 bases, in that order; junction bases with no gene match: 11. This CDR3 is CSARGPMNRGADTQYF. CDR3 nucleotide sequence: TGCAGTGCTAGAGGGCCTATGAACAGGGGCGCAGATACGCAGTATTTT.

The rearrangement uses TRBV6-2 or TRBV6-3 and TRBJ2-7; the match to TRBD1 covers 7 bases. Germline V gives CDR1 MNHEY, CDR2 SVGEGT. V lost 1 base to trimming and J lost 3 bases; unmatched junction nucleotides: 0. The CDR3 sequence is 13 residues long. The chain's CDR3 is CASSYWDSYEQYF. As DNA, the CDR3 is TGTGCCAGCAGTTACTGGGACAGCTACGAGCAGTACTTC.

This clonotype came up a few times. The V and J genes are TRBV27 and TRBJ2-7; the match to TRBD2 covers 11 bases. Germline CDR1 and CDR2: MNHEY and SMNVEV (reference sequence). The J segment lost 2 bases and the V segment lost 5 bases, leaving 8 bases of the junction unmatched. CDR3 length: 16 residues. CDR3 bases: TGTGCCAGCAGTCTCAAGACTAGCGGGGTAACCTACGAGCAGTACTTC. This translates into CASSLKTSGVTYEQYF.

This clonotype was seen only once. The chain carries TRBV18 and TRBJ2-3; 10 bases line up with TRBD1. Germline assignment: CDR1 KGHSH and CDR2 LQKENI. V lost 1 base to trimming and J lost 3 bases; unmatched junction nucleotides: 4. The CDR3 sequence is 16 residues long. CDR3 protein: CASSPRDRGRTDTQYF. For the CDR3, the DNA is TGTGCCAGCTCACCACGGGACAGGGGTCGGACAGATACGCAGTATTTT.

The chain uses TRBV7-3 and TRBJ1-2; D is undetermined. Per germline, CDR1 SGHTA and CDR2 FQGTGA. The CDR3 loop spans 14 amino acids. Deletions cut 5 bases from V and 2 bases from J, with 12 bases between. The CDR3 here is CASSTAGKNYGYTF. The CDR3, as DNA: TGTGCCAGCAGCACGGCCGGGAAGAACTATGGCTACACCTTC.

This chain uses TRBV12-3 or TRBV12-4 with TRBJ1-2; D unresolved. Trimming left V 6 bases short and J 8 bases short, with 10 bases between. The CDR3 is 11 amino acids. DNA for the CDR3: TGTGCCAGCAGCCAGCAGTGGGGCTACACCTTC. Encoded protein: CASSQQWGYTF.